The rows below give T cell receptor beta chains drawn from one sample of a study of identical twins. TCRdb reprocessed the 5' RACE reads via MiXCR and lists one record per CDR3 protein. The sample comprises about 520,000 distinct CDR3 sequences, 20% to 25% of which are singletons, and about 0.91% rests with the top ten. These data are also associated with another study on T cells expressing NK-cell markers.

Sequenced input: CD4+ T cells sorted from blood. The receptor set was obtained from a woman younger than 35 in good health. Both conserved end residues are part of each CDR3.

cdr3_length: 15
j_call: TRBJ2-4
v_call: TRBV12-3/TRBV12-4
cdr3_aa: CASSLTGPTKNIQYF

cdr3_length: 17
j_call: TRBJ2-1
v_call: TRBV5-1
cdr3_aa: CASSWGQGASSYNEQFF

cdr3_length: 13
j_call: TRBJ2-7
v_call: TRBV20-1
cdr3_aa: CSATYPGDYEQYF

cdr3_length: 15
j_call: TRBJ2-5
v_call: TRBV7-9
cdr3_aa: CASSWTSGGGETQYF

cdr3_length: 16
j_call: TRBJ2-3
v_call: TRBV3-1
cdr3_aa: CASSQEGYGRTDTQYF

cdr3_length: 14
j_call: TRBJ2-3
v_call: TRBV7-3
cdr3_aa: CASSLTGPADTQYF

cdr3_length: 12
j_call: TRBJ2-7
v_call: TRBV9
cdr3_aa: CASSVEDSQQYF

cdr3_length: 16
j_call: TRBJ2-3
v_call: TRBV5-6
cdr3_aa: CASSSVVSGRGDTQYF

cdr3_length: 14
j_call: TRBJ2-2
v_call: TRBV3-1
cdr3_aa: CASRKTGGHGELFF

cdr3_length: 16
j_call: TRBJ1-1
v_call: TRBV6-5
cdr3_aa: CASSYRIQGIRTEAFF

cdr3_length: 13
j_call: TRBJ2-5
v_call: TRBV2
cdr3_aa: CASTWVWGETQYF

cdr3_length: 15
j_call: TRBJ2-7
v_call: TRBV6-5
cdr3_aa: CASSSRDRVYYEQYF